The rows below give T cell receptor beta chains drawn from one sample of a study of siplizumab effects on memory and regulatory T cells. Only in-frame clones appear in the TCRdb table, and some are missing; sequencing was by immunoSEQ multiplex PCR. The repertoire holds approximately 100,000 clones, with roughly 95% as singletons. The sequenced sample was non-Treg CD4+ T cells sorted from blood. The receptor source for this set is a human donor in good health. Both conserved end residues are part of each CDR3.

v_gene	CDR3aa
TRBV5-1	CASSLTGTGYTF
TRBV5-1	CASSLQISRDSPLHF
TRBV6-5	CASSYSALGTEAFF
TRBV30	CAWSVPGLTSYQETQYF
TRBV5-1	CASSLSPGQGLEQYF
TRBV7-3	CASSIAGMGTQYF
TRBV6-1	CASSEEGHTEAFF
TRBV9	CASSRKQVNTEAFF
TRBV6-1	CASTLEGGAWDTQYF
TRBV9	CASSVGNPTRETQYF
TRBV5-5	CASSFETTNTEAFF
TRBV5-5	CASSRQGLGNTIYF
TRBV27	CASRPRAGSGYEQYF
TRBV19	CASSNLPGGADETQYF
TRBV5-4	CASSLVVSGGVNEQFF
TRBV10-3	CAISESRGDQETQYF
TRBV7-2	CASSLGPGDEQFF
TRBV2	CASSERRNEQFF